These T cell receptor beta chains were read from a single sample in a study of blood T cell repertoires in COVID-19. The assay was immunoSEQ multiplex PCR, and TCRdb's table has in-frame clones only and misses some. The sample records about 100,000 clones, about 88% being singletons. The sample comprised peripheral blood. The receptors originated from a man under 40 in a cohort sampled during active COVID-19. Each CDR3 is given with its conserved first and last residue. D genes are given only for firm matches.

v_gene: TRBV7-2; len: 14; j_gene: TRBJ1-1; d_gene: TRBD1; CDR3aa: CASSFGTENTEAFF; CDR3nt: TGTGCCAGCAGCTTCGGGACAGAGAACACTGAAGCTTTCTTT
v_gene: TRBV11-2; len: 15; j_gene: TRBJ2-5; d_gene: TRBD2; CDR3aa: CASSLEAAGQETQYF; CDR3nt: TGTGCCAGCAGCTTAGAAGCAGCGGGGCAAGAGACCCAGTACTTC
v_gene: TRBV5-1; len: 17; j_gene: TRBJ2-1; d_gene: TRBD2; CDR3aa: CASSLDLAGSTYNEQFF; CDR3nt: TGCGCCAGCAGCTTGGATCTAGCGGGGTCTACCTACAATGAGCAGTTCTTC
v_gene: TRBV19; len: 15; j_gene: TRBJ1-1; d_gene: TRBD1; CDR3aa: CASSPHTGTGTEAFF; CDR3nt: TGTGCCAGTAGTCCCCACACCGGGACAGGGACTGAAGCTTTCTTT
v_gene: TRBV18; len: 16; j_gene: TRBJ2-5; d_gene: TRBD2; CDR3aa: CASSPPLADMRETQYF; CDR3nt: TGTGCCAGCTCCCCCCCACTAGCGGACATGCGGGAGACCCAGTACTTC
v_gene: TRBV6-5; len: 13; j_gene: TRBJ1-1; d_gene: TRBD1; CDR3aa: CASDRGKNTEAFF; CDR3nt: TGTGCCAGCGACAGGGGCAAGAACACTGAAGCTTTCTTT
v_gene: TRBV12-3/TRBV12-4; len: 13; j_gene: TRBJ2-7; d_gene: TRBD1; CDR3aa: CASSSGGRYEQYF; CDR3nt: TGTGCCAGCAGCTCAGGGGGCCGGTACGAGCAGTACTTC
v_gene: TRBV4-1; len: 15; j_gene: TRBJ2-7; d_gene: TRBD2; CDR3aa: CASSLPGGGTYEQYF; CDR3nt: TGCGCCAGCAGCCTTCCTGGGGGGGGTACCTACGAGCAGTACTTC
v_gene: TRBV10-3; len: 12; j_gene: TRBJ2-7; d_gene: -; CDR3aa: CATFSQRYEQYF; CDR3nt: TGTGCCACATTCTCCCAACGGTACGAGCAGTACTTC
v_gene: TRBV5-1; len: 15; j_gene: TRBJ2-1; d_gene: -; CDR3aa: CASSSQRDSYNEQFF; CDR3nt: TGCGCCAGCAGCTCTCAGAGGGATTCCTACAATGAGCAGTTCTTC
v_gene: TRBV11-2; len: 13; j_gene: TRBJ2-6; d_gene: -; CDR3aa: CASSFTGANVLTF; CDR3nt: TGTGCCAGCAGCTTTACTGGGGCCAACGTCCTGACTTTC
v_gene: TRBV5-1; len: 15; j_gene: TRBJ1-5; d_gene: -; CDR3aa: CASSLSTRSNQPQHF; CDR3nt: TGCGCCAGCAGCTTATCAACCCGGAGCAATCAGCCCCAGCATTTT
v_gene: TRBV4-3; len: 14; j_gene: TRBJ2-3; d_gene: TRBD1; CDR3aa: CASSLRTGADTQYF; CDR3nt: TGCGCCAGCAGCCTGCGGACAGGGGCAGATACGCAGTATTTT
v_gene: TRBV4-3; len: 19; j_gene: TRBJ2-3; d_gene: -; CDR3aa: CASSQDVYAFRVATDTQYF; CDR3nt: TGCGCCAGCAGCCAAGATGTTTATGCATTCAGGGTAGCCACAGATACGCAGTATTTT
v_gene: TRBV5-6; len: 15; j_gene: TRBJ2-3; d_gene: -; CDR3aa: CASSLAGGFTDTQYF; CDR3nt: TGTGCCAGCAGCTTGGCGGGGGGCTTCACAGATACGCAGTATTTT
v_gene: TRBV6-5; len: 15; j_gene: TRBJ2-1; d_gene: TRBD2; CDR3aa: CASRPDRTSYNEQFF; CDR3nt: TGTGCCAGCAGGCCGGATAGGACTAGCTACAATGAGCAGTTCTTC
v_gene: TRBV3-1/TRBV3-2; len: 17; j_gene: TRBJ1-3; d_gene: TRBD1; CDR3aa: CASSVRTGSASGNTIYF; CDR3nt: TGTGCCAGCAGCGTCAGGACAGGGTCGGCCTCTGGAAACACCATATATTTT
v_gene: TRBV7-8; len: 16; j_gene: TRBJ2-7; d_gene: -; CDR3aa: CASSLHQGEWSYEQYF; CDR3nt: TGTGCCAGCAGCTTACATCAGGGCGAATGGTCCTACGAGCAGTACTTC
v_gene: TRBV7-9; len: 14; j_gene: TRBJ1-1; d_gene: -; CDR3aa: CASSVTGTNTEAFF; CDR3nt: TGTGCCAGCAGCGTTACAGGTACCAACACTGAAGCTTTCTTT
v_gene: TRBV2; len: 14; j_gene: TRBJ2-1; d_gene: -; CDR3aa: CASSVRLAWNEQFF; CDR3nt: TGTGCCAGCAGTGTCCGCCTAGCTTGGAATGAGCAGTTCTTC